These 2 T cell receptor beta chains were sequenced from one sample in a study of cytomegalovirus exposure and HLA in healthy donors. The assay was immunoSEQ multiplex PCR, and TCRdb's table has in-frame clones only and misses some. The sample lists more than 90,000 clones; 86% were seen once. Sequenced sample: PBMCs. The receptors were sampled from a man aged 18-30 years in good health and CMV-seronegative.

This sequence joins TRBV7-9 and TRBJ2-5; 11 bases fit TRBD2. From germline, CDR1 is SEHNR and CDR2 FQNEAQ (reference sequence). This CDR3 has 17 amino acids. The V segment lost 0 bases and the J segment 6 bases; nucleotides outside the gene matches: 9. The CDR3 protein is CASSLAATSGAWKTQYF. The CDR3 bases are TGTGCCAGCAGCTTAGCGGCGACTAGCGGGGCTTGGAAGACCCAGTACTTC.

The rearrangement links TRBV6-5 to TRBJ2-7; 8 bases agree with TRBD1. Germline CDR1 MNHEY, CDR2 SVGAGI. The junction had 1 base not matched to a gene; V was cut back by 2 bases and J by 4 bases. The CDR3 is 13 residues long. The CDR3 spells CASSYGDRYEQYF. CDR3 bases: TGTGCCAGCAGTTACGGGGACAGGTACGAGCAGTACTTC.